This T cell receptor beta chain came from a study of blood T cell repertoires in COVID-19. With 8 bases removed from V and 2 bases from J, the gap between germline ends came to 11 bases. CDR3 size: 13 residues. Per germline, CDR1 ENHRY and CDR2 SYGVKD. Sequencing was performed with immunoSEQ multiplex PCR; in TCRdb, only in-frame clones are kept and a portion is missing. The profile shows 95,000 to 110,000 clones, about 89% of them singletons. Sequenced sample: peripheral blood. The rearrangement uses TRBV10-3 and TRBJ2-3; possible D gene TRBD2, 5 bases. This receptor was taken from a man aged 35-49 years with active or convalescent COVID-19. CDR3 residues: CAIGGSFTDTQYF. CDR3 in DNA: TGTGCCATCGGCGGGTCTTTCACAGATACGCAGTATTTT.